The 15 T cell receptor beta chains presented below share a single source sample, sequenced in a study of T cell responses to AZD1222 COVID-19 vaccine. Here immunoSEQ multiplex PCR was the method, and the copy in TCRdb shows in-frame clones only, minus some. Of over 110,000 clones listed, 85% to 90% are singletons. Sequencing was performed on peripheral blood, taken 28 days after the second AZD1222 dose. The receptors here all came from an adult who received the AZD1222 COVID-19 vaccine.

The V and J genes are TRBV7-2 and TRBJ1-1; 10 bases match TRBD1. This CDR3 has 14 amino acids. Trimming at V came to 5 bases and at J to 10 bases, leaving 10 bases not matched to a gene. Per the germline V gene, CDR1 is SGHTA and CDR2 is FQGNSA. CDR3 protein: CASSPGQGVVGAFF. CDR3 DNA sequence: TGTGCCAGCAGCCCCGGACAGGGGGTGGTCGGAGCTTTCTTT.

V and J are TRBV20-1 and TRBJ2-2; 10 bases line up with TRBD1. The CDR3 is 19 amino acids. The V and J ends lost 3 bases and 1 base, in that order; junction bases with no gene match: 14. Germline-derived CDR1 and CDR2 are DFQATT and SNEGSKA (reference sequence). CDR3: CSASPYTGTGDKNTGELFF. The CDR3 region has the DNA TGCAGTGCTAGTCCCTACACCGGGACAGGGGATAAGAACACCGGGGAGCTGTTTTTT.

In DNA, the CDR3 is TGTGCCAGCAGCCTGACTAGCGGGGGAGACACAGATACGCAGTATTTT. It encodes CASSLTSGGDTDTQYF. The rearrangement joins TRBV9 to TRBJ2-3; 12 positions match TRBD2. The CDR3 loop spans 16 amino acids. Trimming took 4 bases from V and 2 from J; bases not matched to a gene: 5. Germline CDR1 and CDR2: SGDLS and YYNGEE.

The rearrangement links TRBV20-1 to TRBJ1-2; TRBD1 matches 9 bases. CDR3 size: 15 residues. Per the germline V gene, CDR1 is DFQATT and CDR2 is SNEGSKA (reference sequence). With V trimmed by 3 bases and J by 2 bases, 7 bases remained unmatched. The CDR3 loop reads CSASASGTGNYGYTF. CDR3 DNA: TGCAGTGCTAGTGCCTCGGGGACAGGGAACTATGGCTACACCTTC.

This chain connects TRBV28 to TRBJ1-5, with 9 bases aligning to TRBD1. In germline, CDR1 is MDHEN, CDR2 SYDVKM. J lost 2 bases, V lost 8 bases, and 13 bases had no gene match. This CDR3 comprises 17 residues. Written as DNA, the CDR3 is TGTGCCAGCGGGGACAGGGTAACCCTAATCGGCAATCAGCCCCAGCATTTT. Encoded protein: CASGDRVTLIGNQPQHF.

The chain is built from TRBV6-5 and TRBJ1-2, with D unresolved. V shed 5 bases and J shed 4 bases, with 14 bases lying between them. The CDR3 length is 14 residues. The germline CDR1 and CDR2 sequences are MNHEY and SVGAGI. CDR3 region: CASSRLTAIYGYTF. The CDR3 DNA reads TGTGCCAGCAGTCGCCTGACGGCGATCTATGGCTACACCTTC.

This clone is a singleton in its sample. This chain joins TRBV6-6 and TRBJ2-2, with D perhaps matching TRBD1 (5 bases). From germline, CDR1 is MNHNY and CDR2 SVGAGI (reference sequence). V was trimmed by 8 bases and J by 1 base, leaving 11 bases between them. This CDR3 region has 14 residues. The CDR3 DNA sequence: TGTGCCAGCGGGGTTAGGGGGAACACCGGGGAGCTGTTTTTT. This sequence encodes CASGVRGNTGELFF.

This clone was seen more than once but under ten times. The chain uses TRBV11-2 and TRBJ2-1; possibly TRBD1 or TRBD2 for D (5 bases each). Trimming took 3 bases from V and 7 from J, leaving 16 bases between them. Germline-derived CDR1 and CDR2 are SGHAT and FQNNGV. The CDR3 consists of 15 residues. The CDR3 protein is CASSFRDLTQNEQFF. The CDR3, as DNA: TGTGCCAGCAGCTTCCGGGACCTCACGCAGAATGAGCAGTTCTTC.

This chain uses TRBV11-1 with TRBJ2-3, with a possible D match to TRBD1 (5 bases). The CDR3 totals 15 residues. Germline V gene data show CDR1 as SGHAT and CDR2 as FQDESV (reference sequence). The ends were cut back, 5 bases at V and 3 bases at J, with 15 bases in the middle. The CDR3 sequence: CASSPVGLLTDTQYF. DNA for the CDR3: TGTGCCAGCAGCCCCGTGGGGCTATTGACAGATACGCAGTATTTT.

This clone has only a few counts. The same CDR3 arises from other DNA sequences in this sample as well. The V gene is TRBV5-1, the J gene TRBJ1-5, with 7 bases fitting TRBD1. Trimming took 4 bases from V and 0 from J; bases not matched to a gene: 4. The CDR3 spans 15 residues. The germline gives CDR1 SGHRS, CDR2 YFSETQ. The CDR3 reads CASSLGQYSNQPQHF. CDR3 DNA: TGCGCCAGCAGCCTGGGACAGTATAGCAATCAGCCCCAGCATTTT.

The rearrangement uses TRBV5-4 and TRBJ1-1; D might be TRBD1 (6 bases). V dropped 2 bases and J dropped 7 bases, with 18 bases sitting between them. The CDR3 loop spans 15 amino acids. Germline V gene lookup returns CDR1 SGHNT and CDR2 YYREEE (reference sequence). The CDR3 region has the DNA TGTGCCAGCAGCTTACAGGGAGCACAGGCCGGTGAAGCTTTCTTT. Its protein is CASSLQGAQAGEAFF.

The chain uses TRBV30 and TRBJ2-2; D is unclear. Germline loops: CDR1 GTSNPN, CDR2 SVGIG (reference sequence). The CDR3 has 15 residues. The V end lost 0 bases, the J end lost 4 bases, and 12 bases lay between the germline ends. In nucleotides, the CDR3 is TGTGCCTGGAGTGTACACGGCGGTTTCACCGGGGAGCTGTTTTTT. Protein sequence: CAWSVHGGFTGELFF.

The chain combines TRBV14 with TRBJ1-3, with D possibly being TRBD1 (6 bases). CDR1 is SGHDN and CDR2 is FVKESK in the germline V gene. This CDR3 is 15 amino acids long. With 0 bases removed from V and 3 bases from J, the gap between germline ends came to 9 bases. The CDR3 spells CASSQDSRGGNTIYF. CDR3 coding DNA: TGTGCCAGCAGCCAAGATTCCAGGGGTGGAAACACCATATATTTT.

The chain employs TRBV2 and TRBJ1-2; D not resolved. The CDR3 has 13 amino acids. V lost 0 bases and J 8 bases, leaving 10 bases between the germline ends. Germline V gives CDR1 SNHLY, CDR2 FYNNEI. For the CDR3, the DNA is TGTGCCAGCAGTGAAGCGGCCCGAGCGGGCTACACCTTC. It codes for CASSEAARAGYTF.

The chain joins TRBV5-1 to TRBJ1-5; D is ambiguous. CDR3 length: 17 amino acids. Germline CDR1 and CDR2: SGHRS and YFSETQ. V was pared by 4 bases and J by 1 base, with 18 bases between. As DNA, the CDR3 is TGCGCCAGCAGCCCCGGAGGCATGGACCCCAGCAATCAGCCCCAGCATTTT. The encoded protein is CASSPGGMDPSNQPQHF.